This passage covers 16 T cell receptor beta chains from one sample sequenced in a study of cytomegalovirus exposure and HLA in healthy donors. PCR involved 60 Vbeta and 13 Jbeta primers. Libraries were prepared by immunoSEQ multiplex PCR; TCRdb keeps only in-frame clonotypes and omits some of them. The sample includes 150,000 to 200,000 clones, 80% to 90% of them seen just once. The sample was PBMCs. Source of these receptors: a man aged 18-30 years in good health and CMV-seropositive.

The sample holds a few counts of this clone. This chain uses TRBV19 with TRBJ1-1, with D possibly being TRBD1 (5 bases). V lost 8 bases to trimming and J lost 3 bases, with 13 bases between them. The CDR3 spans 13 residues. Germline-derived CDR1 and CDR2 are LNHDA and SQIVND (reference sequence). CDR3 sequence: CASSSWDYTEAFF. CDR3 bases: TGTGCCAGTTCGAGTTGGGACTACACTGAAGCTTTCTTT.

The chain uses TRBV9 and TRBJ2-1; D uncertain. CDR3 length equals 14 residues. The V and J ends lost 0 bases and 3 bases respectively, with 7 bases between them. Looked up from germline, CDR1 is SGDLS and CDR2 is YYNGEE. CDR3 amino acids: CASSVGALYNEQFF. The CDR3 DNA reads as TGTGCCAGCAGCGTAGGAGCGCTCTACAATGAGCAGTTCTTC.

This clone was detected once. This chain joins TRBV5-6 and TRBJ1-2; the match to TRBD1 covers 11 bases. The V gene's germline CDR1 is SGHDT and CDR2 YYEEEE. The CDR3 consists of 16 residues. Unmatched junction bases numbered 10, after V lost 4 bases and J lost 5 bases. CDR3 coding DNA: TGTGCCAGCAGCACCCGGGACAGGGGGACCGGGTATGGCTACACCTTC. It codes for CASSTRDRGTGYGYTF.

The V call is TRBV9, the J call TRBJ1-1; D is unclear. The CDR3 totals 13 residues. V lost 4 bases and J 1 base, leaving 8 bases between the germline ends. Germline V gene data show CDR1 as SGDLS and CDR2 as YYNGEE. CDR3 residues: CASSPSKNTEAFF. The CDR3 DNA is TGTGCCAGCAGCCCATCAAAGAACACTGAAGCTTTCTTT.

This clone has only one observation. The chain combines TRBV5-1 with TRBJ2-3; D unclear. CDR1 and CDR2 from the germline V gene are SGHRS and YFSETQ. The V and J ends lost 1 base and 2 bases respectively, with 11 bases between them. The CDR3 has 15 amino acids. CDR3 nucleotides: TGCGCCAGCAGCTTGCGCACTGCCGCCACAGATACGCAGTATTTT. This translates into CASSLRTAATDTQYF.

J is TRBJ1-1 and V is TRBV5-1, with TRBD1 matching 9 bases. V dropped 0 bases and J dropped 1; count of bases not matched to a gene: 1. The CDR3 totals 15 residues. Germline CDR1 reads SGHRS; CDR2 reads YFSETQ. The DNA for the CDR3 is TGCGCCAGCAGCTTGGGGGGACAGGGGAACACTGAAGCTTTCTTT. It translates to CASSLGGQGNTEAFF.

The rearrangement uses TRBV11-2 and TRBJ1-1; D is unclear. The germline CDR1 and CDR2 sequences are SGHAT and FQNNGV. With 5 bases removed from V and 2 bases from J, the gap between germline ends came to 18 bases. This CDR3 is built from 16 residues. CDR3 residues: CASSPSIGGYNTEAFF. The CDR3 bases are TGTGCCAGCAGCCCATCCATAGGAGGGTACAACACTGAAGCTTTCTTT. The full variable domain, rest sourced from reference TRBV11-2 and TRBJ1-1, is EAGVAQSPRYKIIEKRQSVAFWCNPISGHATLYWYQQILGQGPKLLIQFQNNGVVDDSQLPKDRFSAERLKGVDSTLKIQPAKLEDSAVYLCASSPSIGGYNTEAFFGQGTRLTVV.

The chain uses TRBV12-1 and TRBJ2-3; the tabulated D call, TRBD1, remains unverified against the DNA. TRBV12-1 is labeled a pseudogene. The CDR3 has 14 residues. For the CDR3, the DNA is TGTGCCAGCACCCGGCAGGGGGCAAGAGATACGCAGTATTTT. Protein product: CASTRQGARDTQYF.

This chain joins TRBV10-3 and TRBJ1-6; maybe TRBD1 (5 bases). Trimming stripped 6 bases from V and 6 bases from J, with 12 bases between. Germline loops: CDR1 ENHRY, CDR2 SYGVKD. CDR3 size: 14 residues. The CDR3 nucleotides read TGTGCCATCAGGCATGACAGTGTTAATTCACCCCTCCACTTT. Translating gives CAIRHDSVNSPLHF.

This sequence joins TRBV25-1 and TRBJ2-3; TRBD2 agrees at 9 bases. The CDR3 runs 15 residues. V gave up 5 bases and J gave up 5 bases; unmatched junction bases: 8. Germline V CDR1 and CDR2: MGHDK, SYGVNS. The CDR3 DNA is TGTGCCAGCAGTCGTGTGGCGGGGGGGGGAGATACGCAGTATTTT. Its protein product is CASSRVAGGGDTQYF.

V and J are TRBV2 and TRBJ2-3; 11 nucleotides agree with TRBD2. The CDR3 length is 17 residues. J gave up 2 bases and V 2 bases, and 6 bases lay outside the gene matches. Germline loops: CDR1 SNHLY, CDR2 FYNNEI. The CDR3 bases are TGTGCCAGCAGTGAAACTGGGACTAGCGGACTCACAGATACGCAGTATTTT. It encodes CASSETGTSGLTDTQYF.

The chain recombines TRBV7-2 with TRBJ2-5; 7 nucleotides line up with TRBD1. CDR3 length equals 17 residues. CDR1 SGHTA and CDR2 FQGNSA come from the germline V gene. Unmatched junction bases numbered 10, after V lost 3 bases and J lost 0 bases. CDR3 nucleotide sequence: TGTGCCAGCAGCTTCTTTCGGTGGGACAGCCACCAAGAGACCCAGTACTTC. It yields the protein CASSFFRWDSHQETQYF.

The rearrangement uses TRBV2 and TRBJ2-5; D might be TRBD2 (6 bases). With 7 bases removed from V and 5 bases from J, the gap between germline ends came to 23 bases. Germline V gives CDR1 SNHLY, CDR2 FYNNEI. There are 16 residues in the CDR3. The CDR3 coding sequence is TGTGCCAGCATCAGCTCCAGGGCGGGAACGGGCGAGACCCAGTACTTC. This codes for CASISSRAGTGETQYF.

This clone was seen a single time. The V and J genes are TRBV5-8 and TRBJ1-5; D may be TRBD1 (5 bases). Per germline, CDR1 SGHTS and CDR2 YDEGEE. The V end was cut by 2 bases, the J end by 2 bases, with 20 bases between. The CDR3 runs 18 residues. The CDR3 DNA follows: TGTGCCAGCAGCTTTAAGATCGGGGCTTGGGGGGGCAATCAGCCCCAGCATTTT. Its protein product is CASSFKIGAWGGNQPQHF.

This clone occurred once. The rearrangement links TRBV19 to TRBJ2-2; 7 positions match TRBD1. Germline CDR1 and CDR2: LNHDA and SQIVND (reference sequence). The CDR3 totals 15 residues. Trimming took 5 bases from V and 3 from J; bases not matched to a gene: 6. CDR3 in DNA: TGTGCCAGTAGTCATACAGGGGTCTACACCGGGGAGCTGTTTTTT. Amino acids: CASSHTGVYTGELFF.

The chain employs TRBV19 and TRBJ1-1, with a tentative D call TRBD1 (5 bases). Germline CDR1 is LNHDA and CDR2 is SQIVND (reference sequence). The CDR3 spans 14 residues. The V and J ends lost 3 bases and 4 bases respectively, with 12 bases between them. The DNA of the CDR3 is TGTGCCAGTAGTATGGTGGGGCAGAGCACTGAAGCTTTCTTT. Its protein product is CASSMVGQSTEAFF.